The present TCR beta chain was sequenced within a study of blood T cell repertoires in COVID-19. Study summary: Donors in the United States, Italy and Spain gave samples during acute or convalescent COVID-19.

Measured with immunoSEQ multiplex PCR; TCRdb has only the in-frame clones, and not every one. The sample shows roughly 170,000 clones, roughly 80% of them seen only once. In its sample, this clone was seen a few times. The sequenced material came from PBMCs or T cells enriched from blood (not recorded which). The clonotype originates from a woman aged 40 to 50 with acute COVID-19.

CDR3 residues: CASTPAEFDEQFF. CDR3 in DNA: TGTGCCAGTACTCCGGCGGAGTTTGATGAGCAGTTCTTC. The V gene is TRBV19, the J gene TRBJ2-1, with D unresolved. V dropped 7 bases and J dropped 8 bases, with 15 bases sitting between them. The CDR3 is 13 amino acids. The V gene's germline CDR1 is LNHDA and CDR2 SQIVND (reference sequence).